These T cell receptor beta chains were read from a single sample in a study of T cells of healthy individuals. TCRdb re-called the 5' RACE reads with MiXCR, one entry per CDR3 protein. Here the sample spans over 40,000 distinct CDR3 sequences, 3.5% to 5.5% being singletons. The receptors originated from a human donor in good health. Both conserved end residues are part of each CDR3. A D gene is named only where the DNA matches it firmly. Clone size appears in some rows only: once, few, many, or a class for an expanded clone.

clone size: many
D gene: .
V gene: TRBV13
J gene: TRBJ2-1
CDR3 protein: CASSTRQDAQFF
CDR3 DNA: TGTGCCAGCAGCACCAGACAGGATGCGCAGTTCTTC

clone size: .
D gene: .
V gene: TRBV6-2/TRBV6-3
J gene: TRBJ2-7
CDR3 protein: CASSYSPDSIYEQYF
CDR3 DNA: TGTGCCAGCAGTTACTCGCCCGACTCCATATACGAGCAGTACTTC

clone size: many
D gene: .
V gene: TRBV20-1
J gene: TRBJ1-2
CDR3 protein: CSAEVRDGNYGYTF
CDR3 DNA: TGCAGTGCTGAAGTCCGGGACGGAAACTATGGCTACACCTTC

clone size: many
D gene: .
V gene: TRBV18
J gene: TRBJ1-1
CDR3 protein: CASSPGMGNTEAFF
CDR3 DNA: TGTGCCAGCTCACCTGGGATGGGTAACACTGAAGCTTTCTTT

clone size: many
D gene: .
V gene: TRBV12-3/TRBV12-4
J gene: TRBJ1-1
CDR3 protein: CASSPRGSNTEAFF
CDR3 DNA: TGTGCCAGCAGCCCGCGGGGCTCCAACACTGAAGCTTTCTTT

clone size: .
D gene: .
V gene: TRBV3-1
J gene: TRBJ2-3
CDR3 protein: CASSQGRPSTDTQYF
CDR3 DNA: TGTGCCAGCAGCCAAGGGCGACCTAGCACAGATACGCAGTATTTT

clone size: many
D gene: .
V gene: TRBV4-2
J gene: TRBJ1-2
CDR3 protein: CASSQEVRLRDYGYTF
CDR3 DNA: TGTGCCAGCAGCCAAGAGGTCCGTTTACGAGACTATGGCTACACCTTC

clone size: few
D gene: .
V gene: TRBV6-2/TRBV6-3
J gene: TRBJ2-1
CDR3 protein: CASSYIPGAITKQFF
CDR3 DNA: TGTGCCAGCAGTTATATTCCGGGCGCGATAACTAAGCAGTTCTTC

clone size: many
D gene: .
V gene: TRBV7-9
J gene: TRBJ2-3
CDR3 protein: CASSLMAEADTQYF
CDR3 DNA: TGTGCCAGCAGCTTAATGGCGGAAGCAGATACGCAGTATTTT

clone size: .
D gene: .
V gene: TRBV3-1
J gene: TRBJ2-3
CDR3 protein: CASNQVGDTQYF
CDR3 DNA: TGTGCCAGCAACCAAGTCGGAGATACGCAGTATTTT

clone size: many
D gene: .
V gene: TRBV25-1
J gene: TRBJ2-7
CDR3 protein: CASRGRGTDEQYF
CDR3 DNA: TGTGCCAGCAGGGGCAGGGGTACCGACGAGCAGTACTTC

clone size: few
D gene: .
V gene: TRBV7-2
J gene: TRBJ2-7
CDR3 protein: CASSPWTLRGNEQYF
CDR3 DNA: TGTGCCAGCAGCCCCTGGACACTCCGCGGCAACGAGCAGTACTTC

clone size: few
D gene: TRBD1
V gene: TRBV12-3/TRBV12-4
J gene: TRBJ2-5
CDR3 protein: CASTDRGGTQYF
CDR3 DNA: TGTGCCAGCACGGACAGGGGAGGGACCCAGTACTTC

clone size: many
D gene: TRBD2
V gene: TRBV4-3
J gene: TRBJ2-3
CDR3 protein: CASSQDLRTSGNTDTQYF
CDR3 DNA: TGCGCCAGCAGCCAAGATCTTCGAACTAGCGGGAACACAGATACGCAGTATTTT

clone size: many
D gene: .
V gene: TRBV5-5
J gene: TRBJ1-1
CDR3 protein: CASSLLPNTEAFF
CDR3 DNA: TGTGCCAGCAGCTTGCTCCCGAACACTGAAGCTTTCTTT

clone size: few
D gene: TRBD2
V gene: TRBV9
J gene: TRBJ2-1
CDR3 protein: CASSTRTSGEQFF
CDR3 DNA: TGTGCCAGCAGCACTCGGACTAGCGGGGAACAGTTCTTC

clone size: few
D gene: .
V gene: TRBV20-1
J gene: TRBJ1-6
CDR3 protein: CSARGGPSNSPLHF
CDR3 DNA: TGCAGTGCTAGAGGGGGACCATCGAATTCACCCCTCCACTTT

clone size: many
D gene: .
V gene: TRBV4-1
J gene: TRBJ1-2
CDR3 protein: CASSQPTTNYGYTF
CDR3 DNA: TGCGCCAGCAGCCAACCTACAACTAACTATGGCTACACCTTC

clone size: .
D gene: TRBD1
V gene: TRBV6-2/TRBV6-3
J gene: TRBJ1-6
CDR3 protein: CAISYSPWDRGSPLHF
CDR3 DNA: TGTGCCATCAGTTACTCGCCTTGGGACAGGGGTTCACCCCTCCACTTT

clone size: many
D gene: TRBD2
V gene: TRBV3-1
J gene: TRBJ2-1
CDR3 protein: CASSRDSGGGNEQFF
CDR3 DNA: TGTGCCAGCAGCCGAGATAGCGGGGGTGGCAATGAGCAGTTCTTC

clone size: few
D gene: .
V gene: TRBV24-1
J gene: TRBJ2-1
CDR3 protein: CATSGRDYNEQFF
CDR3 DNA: TGTGCCACCAGTGGCCGGGACTACAATGAGCAGTTCTTC

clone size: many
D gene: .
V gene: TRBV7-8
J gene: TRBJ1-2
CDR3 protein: CASSLAGTMGGYTF
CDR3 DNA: TGTGCCAGCAGCTTAGCGGGGACAATGGGTGGCTACACCTTC

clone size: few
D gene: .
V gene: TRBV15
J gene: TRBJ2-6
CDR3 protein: CATSRGIARFSGANVLTF
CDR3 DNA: TGTGCCACCAGCAGAGGGATAGCCCGCTTCTCTGGGGCCAACGTCCTGACTTTC